This TCR beta chain was obtained from a study of blood T cell repertoires in COVID-19. Assay: immunoSEQ multiplex PCR; the TCRdb copy retains only in-frame clones and omits some. Among tens of thousands of clones listed, about nine tenths were seen once. V gave up 3 bases and J gave up 3 bases, with 17 bases separating them. Per the germline V gene, CDR1 is LGHNA and CDR2 is YNFKEQ. This CDR3 is 16 amino acids long. Sequences were obtained from peripheral blood. This receptor was identified in a woman of 80 years or more with COVID-19, enrolled during active disease. The chain combines TRBV4-2 with TRBJ2-5, with a weak D call TRBD2 (6 bases). The CDR3 sequence is CASSQAGGSGEETQYF. CDR3 nucleotide sequence: TGTGCCAGCAGCCAGGCCGGGGGTAGCGGTGAAGAGACCCAGTACTTC.